This T cell receptor beta chain came from a study of blood T cell repertoires in COVID-19. V trimming: 6 bases; J trimming: 0 bases; junction bases outside the gene matches: 1. CDR1 LGHDT and CDR2 YNNKEL come from the germline V gene (reference sequence). CDR3 length equals 14 residues. The protocol was immunoSEQ multiplex PCR, while the TCRdb copy is restricted to in-frame clones and leaves out a portion. The table has about 110,000 clones, around four fifths seen once. This clone has a single count. The chain recombines TRBV3-1 (or the pseudogene TRBV3-2) with TRBJ2-1; 8 bases map to TRBD2. Sample: peripheral blood. The receptor was isolated from a woman in her sixties or seventies with acute or convalescent COVID-19. The CDR3 is CASRLAGSYNEQFF. CDR3 DNA sequence: TGTGCCAGCAGGCTAGCGGGCTCCTACAATGAGCAGTTCTTC.